Listed below are T cell receptor beta chains from one sample, sequenced in a study of T cells in Graves' hyperthyroidism and ophthalmopathy. TCRdb passed the multiplex PCR reads through MiXCR, listing each CDR3 protein once. The sample includes 550,000 to 700,000 distinct CDR3 sequences, roughly 46% of them seen just once. The sequencing sample was made of peripheral blood or thyroid tissue (not recorded which). The receptors stem from an adult woman with Graves' disease, either hyperthyroidism or ophthalmopathy (not recorded which). Each CDR3 is given with its conserved first and last residue. A D gene is named only where the DNA matches it firmly. Clone size appears in some rows only: once, few, many, or a class for an expanded clone.

clone_size: few
j_call: TRBJ1-2
v_call: TRBV7-2
d_call: TRBD1
cdr3_nt: TGTGCCAGCAGTCCTGACAGGGATGGCTACACCTTC
cdr3_aa: CASSPDRDGYTF

clone_size: once
j_call: TRBJ1-6
v_call: TRBV9
d_call: NA
cdr3_nt: TGTGCCAGCAGCGTACACGAAAACTCCTATAATTCACCCCTCCACTTT
cdr3_aa: CASSVHENSYNSPLHF

clone_size: few
j_call: TRBJ1-2
v_call: TRBV25-1
d_call: NA
cdr3_nt: TGTGCCAGCAGTGAATATAGAGGCACCGATGGCTACACCTTC
cdr3_aa: CASSEYRGTDGYTF

clone_size: NA
j_call: TRBJ1-1
v_call: TRBV10-3
d_call: TRBD1
cdr3_nt: TGTGCCATCAGCGATAATACCGGGACAGGGTCCACTGAAGCTTTCTTT
cdr3_aa: CAISDNTGTGSTEAFF

clone_size: many
j_call: TRBJ1-5
v_call: TRBV6-5
d_call: TRBD1
cdr3_nt: TGTGCCAGCATCAACGGTACAGGGGGCGATCAGCCCCAGCATTTT
cdr3_aa: CASINGTGGDQPQHF

clone_size: NA
j_call: TRBJ2-6
v_call: TRBV10-3
d_call: NA
cdr3_nt: TGTGCCATCACCTGGAACTCTGGGGCCAACGTCCTGACTTTC
cdr3_aa: CAITWNSGANVLTF

clone_size: many
j_call: TRBJ1-1
v_call: TRBV28
d_call: NA
cdr3_nt: TGTGCCAGCAGCCCAACAGACCTGAACACTGAAGCTTTCTTT
cdr3_aa: CASSPTDLNTEAFF

clone_size: NA
j_call: TRBJ1-4
v_call: TRBV14
d_call: NA
cdr3_nt: TGTGCCAGCAGCCAGACCGGACAACTGTTTTTT
cdr3_aa: CASSQTGQLFF

clone_size: many
j_call: TRBJ2-2
v_call: TRBV11-2
d_call: TRBD1
cdr3_nt: TGTGCCAGCAGAAGAACAGGGGGCCCTACCGGGGAGCTGTTTTTT
cdr3_aa: CASRRTGGPTGELFF

clone_size: many
j_call: TRBJ1-5
v_call: TRBV4-1
d_call: NA
cdr3_nt: TGCGCCAGCAGCCTGAGGGTCGGGCAGGACAATCAGCCCCAGCATTTT
cdr3_aa: CASSLRVGQDNQPQHF

clone_size: many
j_call: TRBJ1-5
v_call: TRBV12-3/TRBV12-4
d_call: NA
cdr3_nt: TGTGCCAGTAGTTCCAGGGGTCAGCCCCAGCATTTT
cdr3_aa: CASSSRGQPQHF

clone_size: many
j_call: TRBJ2-7
v_call: TRBV19
d_call: NA
cdr3_nt: TGTGCCAGTAGTATCCAGACAGCCTACGAGCAGTACTTC
cdr3_aa: CASSIQTAYEQYF

clone_size: many
j_call: TRBJ1-1
v_call: TRBV2
d_call: NA
cdr3_nt: TGTGCCAGCAGGGGGGGGGTCACTGAAGCTTTCTTT
cdr3_aa: CASRGGVTEAFF

clone_size: NA
j_call: TRBJ2-7
v_call: TRBV5-1
d_call: TRBD1
cdr3_nt: TGCGCCAGCAGCTTGGTAGGTGGACAGGGGGCAGGGGAGCAGTACTTC
cdr3_aa: CASSLVGGQGAGEQYF

clone_size: many
j_call: TRBJ1-5
v_call: TRBV2
d_call: NA
cdr3_nt: TGTGCCGGACAGCAAGATAGCAATCAGCCCCAGCATTTT
cdr3_aa: CAGQQDSNQPQHF

clone_size: NA
j_call: TRBJ2-6
v_call: TRBV20-1
d_call: NA
cdr3_nt: TGCAGTGCTAGAGGTGGGGAAAACGTCCTGACTTTC
cdr3_aa: CSARGGENVLTF

clone_size: NA
j_call: TRBJ1-4
v_call: TRBV2
d_call: NA
cdr3_nt: TGTGCCAGCAGTACCAACCGGGAAAAACTGTTTTTT
cdr3_aa: CASSTNREKLFF

clone_size: NA
j_call: TRBJ1-3
v_call: TRBV7-2
d_call: NA
cdr3_nt: TGTGCCAGCAGCTTAGATTCAGGGAACACCATATATTTT
cdr3_aa: CASSLDSGNTIYF

clone_size: few
j_call: TRBJ1-1
v_call: TRBV7-2
d_call: NA
cdr3_nt: TGTGCCAGCAGTCAACAGGCGCGGAACACTGAAGCTTTCTTT
cdr3_aa: CASSQQARNTEAFF

clone_size: NA
j_call: TRBJ2-5
v_call: TRBV25-1
d_call: TRBD2
cdr3_nt: TGTGCCAGCAGTGCCCTGGGGGGGAGGGTTTTACAAGAGACCCAGTACTTC
cdr3_aa: CASSALGGRVLQETQYF

clone_size: medium-sized
j_call: TRBJ1-1
v_call: TRBV7-3
d_call: NA
cdr3_nt: TGTGCCAGCAGCTTACGGCAGGGTGGGGCAGCTTTCTTT
cdr3_aa: CASSLRQGGAAFF

clone_size: many
j_call: TRBJ1-2
v_call: TRBV27
d_call: TRBD1
cdr3_nt: TGTGCCAGCAGTTTCCGGACAGGCTATGGCTACACCTTC
cdr3_aa: CASSFRTGYGYTF

clone_size: NA
j_call: TRBJ1-2
v_call: TRBV7-9
d_call: NA
cdr3_nt: TGTGCCAGCAGCTTAGTGCGCTACCCCTTC
cdr3_aa: CASSLVRYPF

clone_size: NA
j_call: TRBJ2-3
v_call: TRBV7-8
d_call: TRBD2
cdr3_nt: TGTGCCAGCAGCTTAGCGAGGCTAGCGGGAGTCGGCACAGATACGCAGTATTTT
cdr3_aa: CASSLARLAGVGTDTQYF

clone_size: NA
j_call: TRBJ1-3
v_call: TRBV20-1
d_call: NA
cdr3_nt: TGCAGTGCCCGTCAGGGAGGCGGTTATGGCTCTGGAAACACCATATATTTT
cdr3_aa: CSARQGGGYGSGNTIYF

clone_size: many
j_call: TRBJ1-5
v_call: TRBV7-8
d_call: NA
cdr3_nt: TGTGCCAGCAGCCACGAAGCAAGGGGCAGATATAGCAATCAGCCCCAGCATTTT
cdr3_aa: CASSHEARGRYSNQPQHF

clone_size: NA
j_call: TRBJ1-3
v_call: TRBV29-1
d_call: NA
cdr3_nt: TGCAGCTTGTCCGTCGGGGCTGGAAACACCATATATTTT
cdr3_aa: CSLSVGAGNTIYF

clone_size: many
j_call: TRBJ2-7
v_call: TRBV7-9
d_call: TRBD2
cdr3_nt: TGTGCCAGCAGAGAAACCGGGACTAGCGGGCGGTCCTACGAGCAGTACTTC
cdr3_aa: CASRETGTSGRSYEQYF

clone_size: NA
j_call: TRBJ1-2
v_call: TRBV29-1
d_call: TRBD1
cdr3_nt: TGCAGCGTACGCTCTACAGGGGTAAACTATGGCTACACCTTC
cdr3_aa: CSVRSTGVNYGYTF

clone_size: few
j_call: TRBJ2-2
v_call: TRBV3-1
d_call: NA
cdr3_nt: TGTGCCAGCAGCCAAGTCTGGCGGGAAGTTACCGGGGAGCTGTTTTTT
cdr3_aa: CASSQVWREVTGELFF

clone_size: many
j_call: TRBJ2-2
v_call: TRBV5-1
d_call: NA
cdr3_nt: TGCGCCAGCAGCTTGGGATCGGACACCGGGGAGCTGTTTTTT
cdr3_aa: CASSLGSDTGELFF

clone_size: many
j_call: TRBJ2-7
v_call: TRBV7-7
d_call: NA
cdr3_nt: TGTGCTAGCAGCCCGGTGGTTGGGGGCTCCTACGAGCAGTACTTC
cdr3_aa: CASSPVVGGSYEQYF

clone_size: NA
j_call: TRBJ1-5
v_call: TRBV5-1
d_call: TRBD1
cdr3_nt: TGCGCCAGCAGGCCTACAGGGGGCAGCAATCAGCCCCAGCATTTT
cdr3_aa: CASRPTGGSNQPQHF

clone_size: NA
j_call: TRBJ1-1
v_call: TRBV29-1
d_call: NA
cdr3_nt: TGCAGCGTTGTGGGGGAGAATTCCCGCGCTGAAGCTTTCTTT
cdr3_aa: CSVVGENSRAEAFF

clone_size: NA
j_call: TRBJ1-1
v_call: TRBV20-1
d_call: NA
cdr3_nt: TGCAGTGCTAAAGACCTTGGCGAAGCTTTCTTT
cdr3_aa: CSAKDLGEAFF

clone_size: NA
j_call: TRBJ2-7
v_call: TRBV14
d_call: NA
cdr3_nt: TGTGCCAGCACTGAGGCGTTACTCTCCGAGCAGTACTTC
cdr3_aa: CASTEALLSEQYF

clone_size: NA
j_call: TRBJ2-7
v_call: TRBV7-2
d_call: NA
cdr3_nt: TGTGCCAGCAGCACCGACACCTACCATTACGAGCAGTACTTC
cdr3_aa: CASSTDTYHYEQYF

clone_size: once
j_call: TRBJ1-1
v_call: TRBV10-2
d_call: NA
cdr3_nt: TGTGCCAGCAGTTACTCGATGTCCAGGGGCGGCACTGAAGCTTTCTTT
cdr3_aa: CASSYSMSRGGTEAFF

clone_size: NA
j_call: TRBJ1-4
v_call: TRBV20-1
d_call: NA
cdr3_nt: TGCAGTGCTCGATTACAGGGAGGGTTCAATGAAAAACTGTTTTTT
cdr3_aa: CSARLQGGFNEKLFF

clone_size: once
j_call: TRBJ2-2
v_call: TRBV6-6
d_call: TRBD1
cdr3_nt: TGTGCCAGCTCGCAGGGGGTGGGCACCGGGGAGCTGTTTTTT
cdr3_aa: CASSQGVGTGELFF

clone_size: few
j_call: TRBJ2-5
v_call: TRBV29-1
d_call: NA
cdr3_nt: TGCAGCGTTGAGCAGGGCAGGAAGACCCAGTACTTC
cdr3_aa: CSVEQGRKTQYF

clone_size: many
j_call: TRBJ2-5
v_call: TRBV20-1
d_call: TRBD2
cdr3_nt: TGCAGTGCCCCCTTGACTAGCGCACAAGAGACCCAGTACTTC
cdr3_aa: CSAPLTSAQETQYF

clone_size: NA
j_call: TRBJ1-1
v_call: TRBV2
d_call: NA
cdr3_nt: TGTGCCAGCATCGAGCCAAACACTGAAGCTTTCTTT
cdr3_aa: CASIEPNTEAFF

clone_size: once
j_call: TRBJ2-5
v_call: TRBV7-6
d_call: TRBD1
cdr3_nt: TGTGCCAGCAGCATGGCCGGGACAGCCGAGACCCAGTACTTC
cdr3_aa: CASSMAGTAETQYF

clone_size: NA
j_call: TRBJ2-2
v_call: TRBV4-1
d_call: NA
cdr3_nt: TGCGCCAGCAGCGGACAGTTCCTAACCGGGGAGCTGTTTTTT
cdr3_aa: CASSGQFLTGELFF

clone_size: many
j_call: TRBJ2-7
v_call: TRBV9
d_call: NA
cdr3_nt: TGTGCCAGCAGCGTCCGGGACTCCGGCCTCTACGAGCAGTACTTC
cdr3_aa: CASSVRDSGLYEQYF

clone_size: NA
j_call: TRBJ2-5
v_call: TRBV6-5
d_call: TRBD2
cdr3_nt: TGTGCCAGCAGATTACAATGGGAGGGGCAGCAAGAGACCCAGTACTTC
cdr3_aa: CASRLQWEGQQETQYF

clone_size: few
j_call: TRBJ1-3
v_call: TRBV29-1
d_call: NA
cdr3_nt: TGCAGCGGGGGAGCTGGAAACACCATATATTTT
cdr3_aa: CSGGAGNTIYF

clone_size: NA
j_call: TRBJ2-7
v_call: TRBV5-1
d_call: TRBD1
cdr3_nt: TGCGCCAGCAGCCCAGCGGACAGGGGTCGCGAGCAGTACTTC
cdr3_aa: CASSPADRGREQYF

clone_size: few
j_call: TRBJ2-2
v_call: TRBV7-2
d_call: NA
cdr3_nt: TGTGCCAGCAGCTCCCACAGGGCGGAGGGCGGGGAGCTGTTTTTT
cdr3_aa: CASSSHRAEGGELFF

clone_size: NA
j_call: TRBJ1-2
v_call: TRBV10-3
d_call: TRBD1
cdr3_nt: TGTGCCATCACCGAAGCGGCGACAGGGGCTCACTACGGCTACACCTTC
cdr3_aa: CAITEAATGAHYGYTF

clone_size: many
j_call: TRBJ1-5
v_call: TRBV6-5
d_call: TRBD1
cdr3_nt: TGTGCCAGCAGGCGGACAGGGGACTCAAATCAGCCCCAGCATTTT
cdr3_aa: CASRRTGDSNQPQHF

clone_size: NA
j_call: TRBJ2-7
v_call: TRBV15
d_call: TRBD1
cdr3_nt: TGTGCCACCAGCAAACCGGACAGGAATAAGAGGGGGATACGCTACGAGCAGTACTTC
cdr3_aa: CATSKPDRNKRGIRYEQYF